The 11 T cell receptor beta chains given below trace back to one sample, sequenced in a study of blood T cells in healthy people across ages. Through a sample-barcoded 5' primer and a J-beta primer mix, a second PCR was run for roughly 7 to 12 cycles. TCRdb itself ran the 5' RACE reads through MiXCR, one entry per CDR3 protein. This sample yields about 930,000 distinct CDR3 sequences, of which roughly 29% are seen a single time; about a tenth belongs to the top ten. Another study also made use of these data, one on T cells of mothers and their children.

The sample taken for sequencing was blood. These receptors were collected from a woman between 40 and 50 years old in good health.

The CDR3, as DNA: TGTGCCAGCAGCCGGACAGGGGGCTATGAGCAGTTCTTC. This codes for CASSRTGGYEQFF. The V call is TRBV11-2, the J call TRBJ2-1; 11 bases agree with TRBD1. The CDR3 totals 13 residues. In germline, CDR1 is SGHAT, CDR2 FQNNGV. Losses at the gene ends were 5 bases for V and 8 bases for J; bases not matched to a gene: 2. Combining the CDR3 with reference TRBV11-2 and TRBJ2-1 gives the whole variable domain EAGVAQSPRYKIIEKRQSVAFWCNPISGHATLYWYQQILGQGPKLLIQFQNNGVVDDSQLPKDRFSAERLKGVDSTLKIQPAKLEDSAVYLCASSRTGGYEQFFGPGTRLTVL.

In regard to this clonotype: A read error is possible here, since a much larger clone lies one base away. V is TRBV2 and J is TRBJ2-6, with D tentatively TRBD1 (5 bases). The CDR3 loop spans 13 amino acids. From germline, CDR1 is SNHLY and CDR2 FYNNEI. The CDR3 reads CASGVSGANVLAF. CDR3 nucleotide sequence: TGTGCCAGCGGCGTCTCTGGGGCCAACGTCCTGGCTTTC.

The V call is TRBV7-8, the J call TRBJ1-5, with TRBD1 matching over 7 bases. Germline V gives CDR1 SGHVS, CDR2 FQNEAQ. Trimming took 0 bases from V and 7 from J; bases not matched to a gene: 6. This CDR3 comprises 15 residues. CDR3 coding DNA: TGTGCCAGCAGCTTAGCCAGACAGGGCCAACAGCCCCAGCATTTT. Residues: CASSLARQGQQPQHF.

The genes are TRBV27 and TRBJ1-2; the match to TRBD1 covers 8 bases. CDR3 length equals 16 residues. With 5 bases clipped from V and 4 bases from J, the junction kept 12 bases outside the gene matches. Looked up from germline, CDR1 is MNHEY and CDR2 is SMNVEV (reference sequence). The CDR3 DNA reads as TGTGCCAGCAGTCCCACAGGGACAGGAGGTCCCTATGGCTACACCTTC. Its translation is CASSPTGTGGPYGYTF.

The chain employs TRBV4-1 and TRBJ2-1; TRBD1 matches at 9 bases. CDR3 size: 15 residues. J lost 6 bases, V lost 3 bases, and 6 bases had no gene match. Per germline, CDR1 MGHRA and CDR2 YSYEKL. This CDR3 reads CASSHPGQGFNEQFF. CDR3 DNA sequence: TGCGCCAGCAGCCACCCGGGACAGGGTTTCAATGAGCAGTTCTTC.

In its sample, this clonotype was seen many times. This sequence joins TRBV29-1 and TRBJ2-6, with 10 nucleotides matching TRBD1. Germline CDR1 SQVTM, CDR2 ANQGSEA. This CDR3 region has 16 residues. The J segment lost 4 bases and the V segment lost 6 bases, leaving 9 bases of the junction unmatched. As DNA, the CDR3 is TGCAGCGTAAGGACAGGGGGGGCACCCGGGGCCAACGTCCTGACTTTC. Its translation: CSVRTGGAPGANVLTF.

This clonotype was counted at least ten times. V gene TRBV29-1 combines with J gene TRBJ1-2; tentative D call: TRBD1 (5 bases). V was cut by 3 bases and J by 13 bases, with 21 bases left in between. The CDR3 sequence is 13 residues long. Germline V gene lookup returns CDR1 SQVTM and CDR2 ANQGSEA. CDR3 sequence (DNA): TGCAGCGTTGAGGGGAGCTGGGGGATTGGTGGCACCTTC. It specifies CSVEGSWGIGGTF.

This clonotype was recorded once. One end of the junction is discordant with germline, which a read error may explain. The V and J genes are TRBV24-1 and TRBJ1-4; 8 bases align to TRBD1. Germline assignment: CDR1 KGHDR and CDR2 SFDVKD. The CDR3 loop spans 17 amino acids. This chain's CDR3 is CATSDGAEAGGNEKPFF. In DNA, the CDR3 is TGTGCCACCAGTGATGGGGCCGAAGCAGGGGGCAATGAAAAACCGTTTTTT.

The gene calls are TRBV2 and TRBJ2-7, with a weak D call TRBD1 (5 bases). This CDR3 comprises 16 residues. Germline lookup yields CDR1 SNHLY and CDR2 FYNNEI. V dropped 0 bases and J dropped 0 bases, with 12 bases sitting between them. The CDR3 is CASSEAGRVASYEQYF. In DNA, the CDR3 is TGTGCCAGCAGTGAAGCGGGCAGGGTAGCCTCCTACGAGCAGTACTTC.

V is TRBV12-3 or TRBV12-4 and J is TRBJ2-6, with D hard to call. Trimming removed 4 bases at V and 2 bases at J, with 9 bases between. The CDR3 loop spans 15 amino acids. The CDR3 nucleotides are TGTGCCAGCAGTTCGCCCACTACTGGGGCCAACGTCCTGACTTTC. Translation gives CASSSPTTGANVLTF.

Only a few counts were recorded for this clonotype. The chain carries TRBV7-2 and TRBJ2-1; D is possibly TRBD1 or TRBD2 (5 bases each). This CDR3 is built from 14 residues. CDR1 is SGHTA, CDR2 FQGNSA, per germline. Trimming pared 5 bases from V and 10 bases from J, leaving 18 bases between. The CDR3 sequence: CASSPLQRGGEQFF. DNA of the CDR3: TGTGCCAGCAGCCCACTGCAGAGGGGCGGGGAGCAGTTCTTC.